One and the same sample provided the 26 T cell receptor beta chains below, sequenced in a study of T cell responses to AZD1222 COVID-19 vaccine. Profiling relied on immunoSEQ multiplex PCR, and the TCRdb table lists in-frame clones only, not all of them. The sample lists roughly 48,000 clones, 70% to 90% occurring once. The sample in question was peripheral blood, obtained 28 days after the second AZD1222 dose. The receptors come from an adult who received the AZD1222 COVID-19 vaccine.

This clone was seen only once. The V call is TRBV6-1, the J call TRBJ2-7; 8 bases fit TRBD1. Germline trimming cut 3 bases from V and 1 base from J; bases unmatched to any gene: 5. Germline lookup yields CDR1 MNHNS and CDR2 SASEGT. The CDR3 covers 15 residues. The CDR3 loop is CASSEYGQGSYEQYF. In nucleotides, the CDR3 is TGTGCCAGCAGTGAGTACGGACAGGGTTCCTACGAGCAGTACTTC.

This chain links TRBV15 with TRBJ2-7, with 7 bases lining up with TRBD1. CDR3 size: 14 residues. The germline CDR1 and CDR2 sequences are LNHNV and YYDKDF (reference sequence). Trimming at V came to 3 bases and at J to 0 bases, leaving 2 bases not matched to a gene. In nucleotides, the CDR3 is TGTGCCACCAGCAGTCGACAGGGCTCCTACGAGCAGTACTTC. The encoded protein is CATSSRQGSYEQYF.

This chain joins TRBV2 and TRBJ2-5; D unclear. Trimming stripped 5 bases from V and 3 bases from J, with 16 bases between. CDR3 length equals 15 residues. The germline V gene has CDR1 SNHLY and CDR2 FYNNEI. The CDR3 nucleotides are TGTGCCAGCAGTCTCCCTGGACGGACCAAAGAGACCCAGTACTTC. As protein: CASSLPGRTKETQYF.

The chain recombines TRBV5-5 with TRBJ2-7, with 7 bases matching TRBD1. The CDR3 has 14 residues. Looked up from germline, CDR1 is SGHKS and CDR2 is YYEKEE (reference sequence). With 6 bases clipped from V and 1 base from J, the junction kept 7 bases outside the gene matches. This CDR3 is CASTGTAFSYEQYF. The CDR3 DNA follows: TGTGCCAGCACCGGGACAGCCTTTTCCTACGAGCAGTACTTC.

The chain carries TRBV5-4 and TRBJ2-3, with D possibly being TRBD1 (5 bases). CDR1 and CDR2 from the germline V gene are SGHNT and YYREEE (reference sequence). V lost 0 bases and J lost 8, with 10 bases in between. CDR3 length: 13 amino acids. CDR3 residues: CASSLGKGVTQYF. The CDR3 coding sequence is TGTGCCAGCAGCTTGGGGAAAGGGGTTACGCAGTATTTT.

This sequence joins TRBV20-1 and TRBJ2-1; D uncertain. Looked up from germline, CDR1 is DFQATT and CDR2 is SNEGSKA (reference sequence). V lost 3 bases and J 6 bases, leaving 24 bases between the germline ends. This CDR3 contains 17 residues. CDR3 amino acids: CSASKVHSLFGFNEQFF. The CDR3 nucleotides are TGCAGTGCTAGTAAAGTTCACTCTCTATTCGGGTTCAATGAGCAGTTCTTC.

The chain is built from TRBV7-9 and TRBJ1-4; 9 bases match TRBD1. The CDR3 is made up of 16 amino acids. Per germline, CDR1 SEHNR and CDR2 FQNEAQ (reference sequence). After removal of 1 base from V and 8 bases from J, the junction contained 8 bases not matched to a gene. The CDR3, as DNA: TGTGCCAGCAGCTTAGGGGGACAGGGAATTGGAGAAAAACTGTTTTTT. Protein product: CASSLGGQGIGEKLFF.

The rearrangement joins TRBV29-1 to TRBJ2-5; D is possibly TRBD1 (6 bases). Trimming cost V 5 bases and J 2 bases, with 9 bases left between them. The CDR3 length is 12 residues. Germline V gives CDR1 SQVTM, CDR2 ANQGSEA. The DNA of the CDR3 is TGCAGCGTTTCGGACAGACAAGAGACCCAGTACTTC. Protein sequence: CSVSDRQETQYF.

V and J are TRBV28 and TRBJ1-6; D possibly corresponds to TRBD1 (5 bases). CDR1 and CDR2 from the germline V gene are MDHEN and SYDVKM. V was trimmed by 7 bases and J by 8 bases, leaving 18 bases between them. The CDR3 loop spans 15 amino acids. CDR3: CASNRKGTAYSPLHF. Here the CDR3 DNA reads TGTGCCAGCAATCGGAAGGGGACTGCCTATTCACCCCTCCACTTT.

In nucleotides, the CDR3 is TGCAGTGCTAGTATGGGGGGCTCTGGAAACACCATATATTTT. It yields the protein CSASMGGSGNTIYF. The genes are TRBV20-1 and TRBJ1-3, with a possible D match to TRBD1 (5 bases). CDR3 length equals 14 residues. The germline gives CDR1 DFQATT, CDR2 SNEGSKA (reference sequence). Trimming took off 3 bases at V and 0 bases at J, with 9 bases between the two ends.

The rearrangement links TRBV4-1 to TRBJ1-2; D is unclear. Germline CDR1 MGHRA, CDR2 YSYEKL. The CDR3 spans 14 residues. V lost 1 base and J 3 bases, leaving 9 bases between the germline ends. The CDR3 DNA follows: TGCGCCAGCAGCCAAGGGCAGGAATACTATGGCTACACCTTC. Amino acid sequence: CASSQGQEYYGYTF.

The CDR3 spells CASSTSPTSGWQYF. CDR3 bases: TGTGCCAGCAGCACAAGCCCTACTAGCGGGTGGCAGTACTTC. The chain links TRBV11-2 to TRBJ2-7; 9 bases agree with TRBD2. This CDR3 region has 14 residues. V shed 5 bases, J shed 9 bases, and the junction held 11 bases outside the gene matches. Germline V gene lookup returns CDR1 SGHAT and CDR2 FQNNGV.

This chain uses TRBV12-3 or TRBV12-4 with TRBJ1-1; D uncertain. CDR3 size: 12 residues. Trimming stripped 3 bases from V and 10 bases from J, with 12 bases between. CDR3 DNA sequence: TGTGCCAGCAGTTTGGTCGGTGTCGGAGCTTTCTTT. Translating gives CASSLVGVGAFF.

The chain couples TRBV11-3 to TRBJ2-1; possibly TRBD1 for D (5 bases). Germline CDR1 is SGHNT and CDR2 is YENEEA. CDR3 length: 15 residues. The V gene lost 5 bases and the J gene lost 3 bases, with 14 bases spanning the gap. DNA of the CDR3: TGTGCCAGCAGCCCCACCTTCCAGGGCTACAATGAGCAGTTCTTC. It specifies CASSPTFQGYNEQFF.

The chain joins TRBV4-2 to TRBJ2-7; 9 positions agree with TRBD1. CDR3 length: 16 residues. Germline V gene sequence: CDR1 LGHNA, CDR2 YNFKEQ. V dropped 0 bases and J dropped 6; count of bases not matched to a gene: 9. DNA of the CDR3: TGTGCCAGCAGCCAAGATATCGGGACAGGGATTGCCGAGCAGTACTTC. Its protein product is CASSQDIGTGIAEQYF.

The V and J genes are TRBV12-3 or TRBV12-4 and TRBJ1-1; no reliable D call. The CDR3 covers 11 residues. The germline V and J ends were trimmed by 5 bases and 11 bases, with 12 bases remaining between them. The CDR3 here is CASSLSLLAFF. In DNA, the CDR3 is TGTGCCAGCAGTCTTTCCCTGTTGGCTTTCTTT.

J is TRBJ1-5 and V is TRBV10-3; D not resolved. Germline V gene lookup returns CDR1 ENHRY and CDR2 SYGVKD. This CDR3 contains 16 residues. Trimming stripped 2 bases from V and 4 bases from J, with 15 bases between. CDR3 amino acids: CAISEGLQTPNQPQHF. Written as DNA, the CDR3 is TGTGCCATCAGTGAGGGGCTGCAAACACCTAATCAGCCCCAGCATTTT.

The CDR3 sequence is CASSQAWDPTAETQYF. Here the CDR3 DNA reads TGCGCCAGCAGCCAAGCGTGGGACCCCACGGCGGAGACCCAGTACTTC. The rearrangement uses TRBV4-1 and TRBJ2-5; the D call may be TRBD1 or TRBD2 (5 bases each). The germline gives CDR1 MGHRA, CDR2 YSYEKL. Deletions cut 1 base from V and 5 bases from J, with 17 bases between. This CDR3 contains 16 residues.

The gene calls are TRBV5-1 and TRBJ2-5; 8 bases are shared with TRBD1. The V segment lost 4 bases and the J segment 2 bases; nucleotides outside the gene matches: 7. CDR1 and CDR2 from the germline V gene are SGHRS and YFSETQ. CDR3 length: 15 amino acids. The CDR3 region is CASSRGQGLQETQYF. CDR3 nucleotides: TGCGCCAGCAGCCGCGGACAGGGTTTACAAGAGACCCAGTACTTC.

This rearrangement joins TRBV6-2 or TRBV6-3 to TRBJ1-3; D remains ambiguous. Germline V gene sequence: CDR1 MNHEY, CDR2 SVGEGT. The CDR3 is 15 amino acids. V was pared by 4 bases and J by 2 bases, with 12 bases between. CDR3 bases: TGTGCCAGCAGTTTGAAGGATTATGCTGGAAACACCATATATTTT. It is translated as CASSLKDYAGNTIYF.

The V gene is TRBV28, the J gene TRBJ1-2, with D unclear. With 7 bases removed from V and 4 bases from J, the gap between germline ends came to 7 bases. The CDR3 spans 11 residues. Germline CDR1 MDHEN, CDR2 SYDVKM. The CDR3 loop is CASIEGYGYTF. Here the CDR3 DNA reads TGTGCCAGCATCGAGGGCTATGGCTACACCTTC.

The chain joins TRBV5-6 to TRBJ2-3; D assignment may be TRBD1 or TRBD2 (6 bases each). Per germline, CDR1 SGHDT and CDR2 YYEEEE. CDR3 length: 16 residues. Trimming took off 3 bases at V and 9 bases at J, with 23 bases between the two ends. The CDR3 DNA follows: TGTGCCAGCAGCTCCCGGGGGCTTACCCCTCTATTAACGCAGTATTTT. It codes for CASSSRGLTPLLTQYF.

This clone was seen more than once but under ten times. The rearrangement joins TRBV27 to TRBJ2-1, with a possible D match to TRBD1 (5 bases). This CDR3 is 15 amino acids long. CDR1 MNHEY and CDR2 SMNVEV come from the germline V gene (reference sequence). V was trimmed by 2 bases and J by 4 bases, leaving 12 bases between them. The chain's CDR3 is CASSLGQGRYNEQFF. The CDR3 DNA follows: TGTGCCAGCAGTTTAGGCCAGGGAAGGTACAATGAGCAGTTCTTC.

V and J are TRBV4-1 and TRBJ2-1, with D perhaps matching TRBD1 or TRBD2 (7 bases each). V was cut by 6 bases and J by 7 bases, with 16 bases left in between. CDR3 length equals 14 residues. The germline gives CDR1 MGHRA, CDR2 YSYEKL. CDR3 protein: CASSQSQGGNEQFF. DNA for the CDR3: TGCGCCAGCAGTCAGTCGCAGGGGGGGAATGAGCAGTTCTTC.

V usage is TRBV5-1 and J usage is TRBJ1-4, with D uncertain. The CDR3 loop spans 15 amino acids. V lost 0 bases, J lost 0 bases, and 6 bases lay in between. Germline CDR1 reads SGHRS; CDR2 reads YFSETQ. CDR3: CASSLDRATNEKLFF. CDR3 bases: TGCGCCAGCAGCTTGGACCGAGCAACTAATGAAAAACTGTTTTTT.

The chain uses TRBV7-8 and TRBJ2-1; D possibly uses TRBD1 or TRBD2 (5 bases each). V shed 5 bases and J shed 9 bases, with 14 bases lying between them. Germline CDR1 reads SGHVS; CDR2 reads FQNEAQ. This CDR3 region has 13 residues. The chain's CDR3 is CASSAGALSEQFF. Here the CDR3 DNA reads TGTGCCAGCAGCGCCGGGGCGTTAAGTGAGCAGTTCTTC.